This T cell receptor (beta chain) emerged from a study of blood T cells in healthy people across ages. Ranging in age from roughly 6 to 95, the donors were healthy Caucasian individuals from Russia. Whole-study results and caveats: Unsorted PBMC material precluded a definitive naive versus antigen-experienced comparison.

The V and J ends lost 11 bases and 2 bases, in that order; junction bases with no gene match: 7. Germline V CDR1 and CDR2: MDHEN, SYDVKM. This CDR3 comprises 14 residues. With a J-beta primer mix and a sample-barcoded 5' primer, a second PCR ran about 7 to 12 cycles. TCRdb re-derived calls from the 5' RACE reads in MiXCR, one entry per CDR3 protein. The sample has hundreds of thousands of distinct CDR3 sequences; around 36% are singletons. The sample holds a few counts of this clonotype. No antigen is known for it. This chain links TRBV28 with TRBJ2-3, with TRBD2 matching over 10 bases. The sequence came from a man aged 18 to 29 in good health. Material for sequencing was blood. The CDR3 protein is CAGKTSGNTDTQYF. In DNA, the CDR3 is TGTGCCGGCAAAACTAGCGGGAACACAGATACGCAGTATTTT.